These 22 T cell receptor beta chains share one sample of origin, sequenced in a study of T-cell memory formation after mild COVID-19. TCRdb independently ran MiXCR on the 5' RACE reads; one entry per CDR3 protein. Of fewer than 600,000 distinct CDR3 sequences listed, less than 25% are singletons. What was sequenced was PBMCs or a T cell subset sorted from them (not recorded which). The source of these receptors is an adult woman who had mild COVID-19 (a few samples of this study predate the infection). Cell type and time point are not known.

The V and J genes are TRBV5-1 and TRBJ2-5, with a possible D match to TRBD2 (5 bases). Trimming removed 1 base from V and 0 bases from J, with 13 bases in between. The CDR3 has 16 amino acids. Germline V gives CDR1 SGHRS, CDR2 YFSETQ. CDR3 DNA sequence: TGCGCCAGCAGCTTGTTCGGTCGGGGAAACCAAGAGACCCAGTACTTC. Protein: CASSLFGRGNQETQYF.

CDR3 sequence reads: CASSPSIRTAEKLFF. CDR3 coding DNA: TGTGCCAGCAGCCCCTCGATACGGACAGCGGAAAAACTGTTTTTT. The V call is TRBV3-1, the J call TRBJ1-4; TRBD1 is a possible D gene (6 bases). CDR1 is LGHDT and CDR2 is YNNKEL in the germline V gene (reference sequence). Trimming removed 4 bases at V and 8 bases at J, with 17 bases between. CDR3 length: 15 residues.

The chain is built from TRBV19 and TRBJ2-7; 8 nucleotides align to TRBD1. This CDR3 is 18 amino acids long. CDR1 and CDR2 from the germline V gene are LNHDA and SQIVND (reference sequence). Trimming took 3 bases from V and 0 from J; bases not matched to a gene: 13. This CDR3 is CASSIVAPGQDFSYEQYF. In DNA, the CDR3 is TGTGCCAGTAGTATTGTAGCGCCGGGACAGGACTTCTCCTACGAGCAGTACTTC.

V gene TRBV19 combines with J gene TRBJ1-2, with D hard to call. This CDR3 has 13 amino acids. Deletions cut 6 bases from V and 7 bases from J, with 15 bases between. Looked up from germline, CDR1 is LNHDA and CDR2 is SQIVND (reference sequence). CDR3 coding DNA: TGTGCCAGTAGCCCCCGGACGGGTTCTGGCTACACCTTC. Encoded protein: CASSPRTGSGYTF.

The chain is built from TRBV30 and TRBJ1-2, with TRBD1 matching over 7 bases. Per germline, CDR1 GTSNPN and CDR2 SVGIG (reference sequence). This CDR3 has 12 residues. V trimming: 3 bases; J trimming: 8 bases; junction bases outside the gene matches: 6. CDR3 sequence (DNA): TGTGCCTGGAGCCATGGAGGGGGCGGCTACACCTTC. As protein: CAWSHGGGGYTF.

The chain joins TRBV7-9 to TRBJ2-7, with 7 bases lining up with TRBD1. The CDR3 is 13 amino acids. Germline lookup yields CDR1 SEHNR and CDR2 FQNEAQ (reference sequence). V lost 10 bases, J lost 3 bases, and 9 bases stayed unmatched. CDR3 bases: TGTGCCACCTCTCTGGGACAGCACTACGAGCAGTACTTC. It specifies CATSLGQHYEQYF.

This clonotype was observed at least ten times. The chain links TRBV28 to TRBJ2-7; D perhaps matches TRBD1 (6 bases). This CDR3 has 12 amino acids. The V end lost 6 bases, the J end lost 6 bases, and 12 bases lay between the germline ends. Germline CDR1 MDHEN, CDR2 SYDVKM. This chain's CDR3 is CASSLTGLEQYF. The CDR3 DNA sequence: TGTGCCAGCAGCTTGACAGGACTCGAGCAGTACTTC.

This clonotype was observed a handful of times. The chain is built from TRBV29-1 and TRBJ1-1; the D is unclear. The V end was cut by 1 base, the J end by 0 bases, with 6 bases between. CDR1 SQVTM and CDR2 ANQGSEA come from the germline V gene. The CDR3 is 13 amino acids. This CDR3 is CSVEGQMNTEAFF. In DNA, the CDR3 is TGCAGCGTTGAAGGTCAGATGAACACTGAAGCTTTCTTT.

In this sample, this clonotype turned up a few times. The chain uses TRBV14 and TRBJ2-1, with D possibly TRBD1 on 6 matching bases. The CDR3 extends over 14 amino acids. Between the trimmed V and J ends, which lost 4 bases and 6 bases, there was a span of 13 bases. Germline V CDR1 and CDR2: SGHDN, FVKESK. The CDR3 sequence: CASSPTGLVNEQFF. CDR3 nucleotide sequence: TGTGCCAGCAGCCCCACAGGGTTGGTCAATGAGCAGTTCTTC.

The V and J genes are TRBV24-1 and TRBJ1-1; 7 bases line up with TRBD1. This CDR3 comprises 14 residues. J was trimmed by 6 bases and V by 5 bases; bases with no gene match: 8. Germline lookup yields CDR1 KGHDR and CDR2 SFDVKD. CDR3 in amino acids: CATSGGQPRSEAFF. In DNA form, the CDR3 reads TGTGCCACCAGTGGGGGACAGCCGCGGTCTGAAGCTTTCTTT.

This clonotype was seen a handful of times. The gene calls are TRBV2 and TRBJ1-1; D unclear. The CDR3 has 16 amino acids. Trimming removed 4 bases at V and 3 bases at J, with 18 bases between. Germline CDR1 reads SNHLY; CDR2 reads FYNNEI. The CDR3 sequence: CASSGNPRVFDTEAFF. CDR3 DNA sequence: TGTGCCAGCAGTGGAAACCCAAGGGTGTTTGACACTGAAGCTTTCTTT.

This clonotype has more than one count but fewer than ten. The J gene is TRBJ1-2, the V gene TRBV20-1, with D hard to call. V was trimmed by 5 bases and J by 1 base, leaving 14 bases between them. The CDR3 is 14 amino acids. The germline CDR1 and CDR2 sequences are DFQATT and SNEGSKA (reference sequence). The CDR3: CSASALRGNYGYTF. The CDR3 DNA follows: TGCAGTGCTTCCGCGCTCCGGGGTAACTATGGCTACACCTTC.

The chain employs TRBV2 and TRBJ1-2, with TRBD1 matching 7 bases. Germline lookup yields CDR1 SNHLY and CDR2 FYNNEI. V trimming: 6 bases; J trimming: 6 bases; junction bases outside the gene matches: 13. This CDR3 spans 15 amino acids. The CDR3 DNA reads TGTGCCAGCAGGGACCGGGACAGATCATATGATGGCTACACCTTC. It yields the protein CASRDRDRSYDGYTF. Based on the CDR3 plus reference TRBV2 and TRBJ1-2, the full variable domain is EPEVTQTPSHQVTQMGQEVILRCVPISNHLYFYWYRQILGQKVEFLVSFYNNEISEKSEIFDDQFSVERPDGSNFTLKIRSTKLEDSAMYFCASRDRDRSYDGYTFGSGTRLTVV.

In the case of this clonotype: Germline is not matched at one junction end, which may reflect a read error. The rearrangement joins TRBV5-1 to TRBJ2-2; D is perhaps TRBD1 (5 bases). This CDR3 contains 15 residues. Germline-derived CDR1 and CDR2 are SGHRS and YFSETQ. This CDR3 reads CASILEGVRTGELFF. Here the CDR3 DNA reads TGCGCCAGCATCTTGGAAGGGGTGCGCACCGGGGAGCTGTTTTTT. Variable domain in full (rest from reference TRBV5-1 and TRBJ2-2): KAGVTQTPRYLIKTRGQQVTLSCSPISGHRSVSWYQQTPGQGLQFLFEYFSETQRNKGNFPGRFSGRQFSNSRSEMNVSTLELGDSALYLCASILEGVRTGELFFGEGSRLTVL.

This clonotype was seen a handful of times. The chain has TRBV15 and TRBJ2-7; 7 positions agree with TRBD1. This CDR3 is built from 14 residues. Trimming at V came to 5 bases and at J to 3 bases, leaving 7 bases not matched to a gene. The germline V gene encodes CDR1 LNHNV and CDR2 YYDKDF (reference sequence). The CDR3 nucleotides are TGTGCCACCAGCCCCCGGACAGGACACTACGAGCAGTACTTC. Protein product: CATSPRTGHYEQYF.

This sequence joins TRBV28 and TRBJ1-5; 7 nucleotides agree with TRBD1. Germline values: CDR1 MDHEN, CDR2 SYDVKM. V was clipped by 10 bases and J by 6 bases; unmatched bases: 9. The CDR3 runs 13 residues. The CDR3 sequence: CATPPGGSQPQHF. The CDR3 coding sequence is TGTGCCACCCCCCCAGGGGGGAGTCAGCCCCAGCATTTT.

The rearrangement links TRBV5-1 to TRBJ1-2, with TRBD1 matching over 10 bases. The CDR3 is made up of 15 amino acids. V trimming: 3 bases; J trimming: 2 bases; junction bases outside the gene matches: 4. Looked up from germline, CDR1 is SGHRS and CDR2 is YFSETQ. The CDR3 spells CASSSRDRGNYGYTF. The CDR3 DNA sequence: TGCGCCAGCAGCTCCCGGGACAGGGGAAACTATGGCTACACCTTC. The full variable domain, in which reference TRBV5-1 and TRBJ1-2 provide the parts outside the CDR3, is KAGVTQTPRYLIKTRGQQVTLSCSPISGHRSVSWYQQTPGQGLQFLFEYFSETQRNKGNFPGRFSGRQFSNSRSEMNVSTLELGDSALYLCASSSRDRGNYGYTFGSGTRLTVV.

This clonotype was counted between two and nine times. This rearrangement joins TRBV7-9 to TRBJ1-1; no reliable D call. Germline loops: CDR1 SEHNR, CDR2 FQNEAQ (reference sequence). CDR3 length: 14 amino acids. V lost 5 bases and J lost 1, with 11 bases in between. CDR3 DNA: TGTGCCAGCAGCCTTACACTAGCGAACACTGAAGCTTTCTTT. This translates into CASSLTLANTEAFF.

The chain is built from TRBV5-1 and TRBJ2-2, with D possibly matching TRBD2 (6 bases). Looked up from germline, CDR1 is SGHRS and CDR2 is YFSETQ. Trimming shortened V by 2 bases and J by 4 bases, and 15 bases separated the two germline ends. The CDR3 sequence is 16 residues long. For the CDR3, the DNA is TGCGCCAGCAGCTTCACCGGGCCCGGGGGCACCGGGGAGCTGTTTTTT. It specifies CASSFTGPGGTGELFF.

V is TRBV20-1 and J is TRBJ2-7, with D tentatively TRBD1 (5 bases). There are 15 residues in the CDR3. V was shortened by 3 bases and J by 2 bases, with 17 bases between the two germline ends. Looked up from germline, CDR1 is DFQATT and CDR2 is SNEGSKA (reference sequence). The CDR3 region has the DNA TGCAGTGCTAGCTCACAGACCAGGGAAACCTACGAGCAGTACTTC. Its protein is CSASSQTRETYEQYF.

This clonotype has a handful of counts. The chain has TRBV30 and TRBJ1-2; a possible D gene is TRBD1 (6 bases). Germline assignment: CDR1 GTSNPN and CDR2 SVGIG (reference sequence). The CDR3 sequence is 12 residues long. With 4 bases removed from V and 5 bases from J, the gap between germline ends came to 11 bases. The CDR3 DNA sequence: TGTGCCTGGAACTTACAGGGTTATGGCTACACCTTC. It codes for CAWNLQGYGYTF.

This clonotype was seen a few times. The chain combines TRBV25-1 with TRBJ1-1; D gene unclear. Germline V gene lookup returns CDR1 MGHDK and CDR2 SYGVNS. The CDR3 runs 12 residues. The V end lost 5 bases, the J end lost 5 bases, and 9 bases lay between the germline ends. Here the CDR3 reads CASSRSSTEAFF. The CDR3 DNA is TGTGCCAGCAGTCGGTCTTCGACTGAAGCTTTCTTT.